These T cell receptor beta chains were read from a single sample in a study of blood T cell repertoires in COVID-19. TCRdb's copy holds only in-frame clones and misses some; the assay was immunoSEQ multiplex PCR. The table has 200,000 to 250,000 clones, about nine tenths seen once; the top ten hold 5.5% to 7%. The sample was peripheral blood. The source is an elderly man with acute or convalescent COVID-19. CDR3s include the opening cysteine and the closing phenylalanine or tryptophan. D genes are given only for firm matches. Only part of the rows carry a size: once, few, many, or a class if the clone is expanded.

once | TRBJ2-7 | . | 15 | TRBV7-8 | CASSFGGTFSYEQYF | TGTGCCAGCAGCTTTGGCGGGACCTTCTCCTACGAGCAGTACTTC
once | TRBJ1-1 | . | 16 | TRBV19 | CASSIDPTRGNTEAFF | TGTGCCAGTAGTATAGACCCGACACGGGGGAACACTGAAGCTTTCTTT
. | TRBJ1-4 | TRBD1 | 18 | TRBV28 | CASSSTLDRRRFNEKLFF | TGTGCCAGCAGTTCGACCCTGGACAGGCGAAGATTTAATGAAAAACTGTTTTTT
. | TRBJ1-1 | TRBD1 | 11 | TRBV7-2 | CASSLSGGAFF | TGTGCCAGCAGCTTATCAGGGGGGGCTTTCTTT
. | TRBJ2-2 | TRBD2 | 17 | TRBV7-2 | CASSRGLAGGGSGELFF | TGTGCCAGCAGCCGGGGACTAGCGGGAGGAGGATCCGGGGAGCTGTTTTTT
. | TRBJ2-1 | TRBD2 | 13 | TRBV12-3/TRBV12-4 | CASGLAGRDEQFF | TGTGCCAGCGGACTAGCGGGAAGGGATGAGCAGTTCTTC
. | TRBJ2-1 | TRBD2 | 17 | TRBV9 | CASSVGVPSGIHNEQFF | TGTGCCAGCAGCGTAGGGGTCCCTAGCGGCATACACAATGAGCAGTTCTTC
. | TRBJ2-1 | TRBD1 | 16 | TRBV7-9 | CASSLGTGVFYNEQFF | TGTGCCAGCAGCTTAGGGACAGGGGTGTTCTACAATGAGCAGTTCTTC
. | TRBJ1-2 | . | 11 | TRBV3-1/TRBV3-2 | CASSYIYGYTF | TGTGCCAGCAGCTATATCTATGGCTACACCTTC
. | TRBJ1-6 | . | 17 | TRBV5-1 | CASSLLWVGALNSPLHF | TGCGCCAGCAGCTTGCTTTGGGTAGGGGCCCTTAATTCACCCCTCCACTTT
. | TRBJ2-7 | . | 11 | TRBV27 | CAREFSYEQYF | TGTGCCAGGGAGTTCTCCTACGAGCAGTACTTC
. | TRBJ1-4 | . | 14 | TRBV3-1/TRBV3-2 | CASSQDKGLGKLFF | TGTGCCAGCAGCCAAGATAAGGGGCTGGGAAAACTGTTTTTT
. | TRBJ1-5 | TRBD1 | 15 | TRBV28 | CASSGTGARNQPQHF | TGTGCCAGCAGTGGGACAGGGGCCCGCAATCAGCCCCAGCATTTT
. | TRBJ2-1 | TRBD2 | 16 | TRBV18 | CASSPALGGENNEQFF | TGTGCCAGCTCACCAGCCCTTGGGGGGGAGAACAATGAGCAGTTCTTC
. | TRBJ1-2 | . | 15 | TRBV5-4 | CASSPGGGGLNGYTF | TGTGCCAGCAGCCCTGGCGGGGGTGGCCTTAACGGCTACACCTTC
. | TRBJ2-6 | TRBD1 | 17 | TRBV9 | CASSPRTGGFGANVLTF | TGTGCCAGCAGCCCTCGGACAGGGGGCTTCGGGGCCAACGTCCTGACTTTC
. | TRBJ2-5 | . | 15 | TRBV5-1 | CASSRWRGRGETQYF | TGCGCCAGCAGCAGGTGGCGAGGAAGGGGAGAGACCCAGTACTTC
once | TRBJ2-7 | TRBD1 | 16 | TRBV4-2 | CASSQAGGQGFNEQYF | TGTGCCAGCAGCCAAGCGGGGGGACAGGGGTTCAACGAGCAGTACTTC
. | TRBJ2-7 | TRBD1 | 15 | TRBV3-1/TRBV3-2 | CASSEIGQGALKQYF | TGTGCCAGCAGCGAAATTGGGCAGGGGGCTCTTAAGCAGTACTTC
. | TRBJ2-5 | . | 12 | TRBV5-6 | CASSVLQETQYF | TGTGCCAGCAGCGTCCTCCAAGAGACCCAGTACTTC
. | TRBJ2-6 | . | 17 | TRBV24-1 | CATSAAQGTSGANVLTF | TGTGCCACCAGTGCCGCACAGGGAACCTCTGGGGCCAACGTCCTGACTTTC
once | TRBJ2-7 | TRBD1 | 13 | TRBV29-1 | CSVEGQGGYEQYF | TGCAGCGTTGAGGGACAGGGTGGCTACGAGCAGTACTTC
. | TRBJ2-2 | TRBD2 | 17 | TRBV7-9 | CASSLTRTSGNTGELFF | TGTGCCAGCAGTTTAACTAGGACTAGCGGAAACACCGGGGAGCTGTTTTTT
once | TRBJ2-1 | TRBD2 | 16 | TRBV7-6 | CASSSKGLAEYNEQFF | TGTGCCAGCAGCTCAAAAGGACTAGCGGAGTACAATGAGCAGTTCTTC
. | TRBJ2-2 | . | 15 | TRBV14 | CASSQDWGPYGELFF | TGTGCCAGCAGCCAAGATTGGGGGCCCTACGGGGAGCTGTTTTTT
. | TRBJ2-1 | . | 17 | TRBV15 | CATSPRTPKSSYNEQFF | TGTGCCACCAGCCCTCGGACTCCGAAGAGCTCCTACAATGAGCAGTTCTTC
few | TRBJ1-1 | . | 12 | TRBV29-1 | CSVEGGTPEAFF | TGCAGCGTTGAAGGAGGAACCCCTGAAGCTTTCTTT
. | TRBJ2-5 | . | 13 | TRBV18 | CASSSHRWETQYF | TGTGCCAGCTCGTCTCACAGGTGGGAGACCCAGTACTTC
. | TRBJ2-1 | . | 17 | TRBV5-4 | CASSSGGTAGSYNEQFF | TGTGCCAGCAGCTCTGGTGGCACGGCAGGGTCCTACAATGAGCAGTTCTTC
. | TRBJ1-2 | . | 16 | TRBV14 | CASSQDDLGGVYGYTF | TGTGCCAGCAGCCAAGATGACCTTGGGGGGGTCTATGGCTACACCTTC
. | TRBJ2-2 | TRBD1 | 16 | TRBV14 | CASSRIDRVRTGELFF | TGTGCCAGCAGCCGAATTGACAGGGTTAGAACCGGGGAGCTGTTTTTT
. | TRBJ1-1 | . | 13 | TRBV20-1 | CSASYPGNTEAFF | TGCAGTGCTAGTTACCCAGGGAACACTGAAGCTTTCTTT
. | TRBJ2-2 | . | 15 | TRBV18 | CASSPRTLNTGELFF | TGTGCCAGCTCACCAAGGACACTGAACACCGGGGAGCTGTTTTTT
. | TRBJ2-7 | TRBD2 | 15 | TRBV29-1 | CSVEDKREGYYEQYF | TGCAGCGTTGAAGACAAGCGGGAGGGTTACTACGAGCAGTACTTC
. | TRBJ2-2 | . | 15 | TRBV6-2/TRBV6-3 | CASSQGIFSTGELFF | TGTGCCAGCAGTCAGGGGATTTTTTCGACCGGGGAGCTGTTTTTT